The clone carrying this T cell receptor beta chain was detected only once. These data come from a study of blood T cell repertoires in COVID-19. Per the authors' pipeline: Estimates of nucleated cell counts were drawn from the amplification of reference gene primers. The repertoire was sequenced with immunoSEQ multiplex PCR; TCRdb's copy has only in-frame clones and lacks some. V, J and clone size are taken as reported in that table, and D and trimming were inferred from the DNA itself. Of 400,000 to 450,000 clones listed, roughly 89% are singletons. Material for sequencing was peripheral blood. This clonotype was sampled from a woman aged 25 to 39 with active or convalescent COVID-19.

The DNA of the CDR3 is TGTGCCAGCAGCTACAGGGGCGGCTGGAATGAGCAGTTCTTC. This translates into CASSYRGGWNEQFF. The chain joins TRBV7-8 to TRBJ2-1; TRBD1 agrees at 7 bases. Germline V gene lookup returns CDR1 SGHVS and CDR2 FQNEAQ. The CDR3 totals 14 residues. V trimming: 4 bases; J trimming: 7 bases; junction bases outside the gene matches: 7.